This note documents a single T cell receptor beta chain sequence. This clonotype was counted ten times or more. Its target antigen remains unknown. No per-base quality is available; no much larger clone lies one base away. Library creation used 5' RACE. Reads for this sample came from a NextSeq 500. To allow correction of PCR and sequencing errors, the TCR library protocol tagged every TCR cDNA molecule with a unique molecular identifier. Processing in the source paper ran as follows. TCR identification, UMI-based error correction and CDR3 extraction were all carried out with Decombinator tools. TCRs above a frequency of 2 per 1,000, corresponding to the top 1% of the tumor frequency distribution, were defined as expanded. Expanded tumor TCRs were classed as regional if statistically deemed absent (corrected P<0.05) from at least one tumor region, otherwise ubiquitous. Each repertoire was subsampled 100 times to 5,000 TCRs, after which Renyi diversity was computed with the R vegan package. CDR3 similarity networks were built from amino acid triplet string-kernel similarity, connecting CDR3s with pairwise similarity above 0.82. Through fastp at Q25 and MiXCR, TCRdb rebuilt clones from the public reads, retaining in-frame beta chains. Here each entry gathers all rows of one CDR3 protein and keeps the most common genes and DNA. The V and J calls and clone size are TCRdb's, not the authors'. The sample records around 100,000 distinct CDR3 sequences, 4.4% of which are singletons. The ten biggest clones cover around 20% of the sample.

The sample's time point label, in plain terms: sample taken at primary tumor resection. The donors were 72 patients from the lung TRACERx cohort who had early-stage, untreated non-small cell lung cancer. TCR sequencing used whole RNA extracted from tumor and nontumor lung tissue, or from cryopreserved PBMC samples, without cell sorting. Only patients with enough RNA available from two or more tumor regions were chosen for TCR sequencing. A lung pathologist reviewed the tumor and adjacent nontumor lung specimens before the specimens were selected. Per the germline V gene (reference sequence), SGHNT is the CDR1 and YYREEE is the CDR2. Including cysteine and phenylalanine, the CDR3 has 16 amino acids. The CDR3 DNA has 48 bases and is translated from base 1. V lost 0 bases and J lost 5 bases; the stretch between them is 15 bases long. The sample comes from a study of spatial heterogeneity in lung cancer (dated by TCRdb to between 2018 and 2020). A note on the overall study: Beta-chain transcripts were consistently detected in greater numbers than alpha-chain transcripts, which likely reflects a higher abundance of beta-chain transcripts. In tumor regions, TCR transcript counts showed a strong correlation with a T cell transcriptional module score from matched bulk RNA-seq. Nonsynonymous mutation counts, determined by whole-exome sequencing of tumor tissue, were related to features of the TCR repertoire. In non-small cell lung cancer, the study quantitatively compared TCR alpha and beta repertoires across several tumor regions, matched nontumor lung, and blood. In the raw uncorrected reads, each unique combination of TCR and UMI appeared more than ten times on average. At surgery, 200 to 250 tumor regions, around 64 matched nontumor lung samples and 45 to 60 PBMC samples were TCR-sequenced for both alpha and beta chains. The study at large found these results: TCR-seq coverage of tumor T cells was estimated at only approximately 7% for alpha chains and more than 11% for beta chains. A correlation was observed between the number of expanded intratumoral alpha and beta TCRs and the tumor nonsynonymous mutation count. The count of ubiquitous expanded TCRs correlated with the count of ubiquitous nonsynonymous mutations, and the count of regional expanded TCRs correlated with the count of regional nonsynonymous mutations. Confirming at a functional level the hypothesis that regional TCRs recognize regional mutations was considered to require additional single-cell paired TCR alpha and beta sequencing.

The input for sequencing was lung tumor tissue, taken at surgery. The clonotype was recovered from a male donor with early-stage non-small cell lung cancer. The receptor chain draws on TRBV5-4 and TRBJ2-1, with the D gene not confidently named. The CDR3 corresponds to CASSLGDGSNHNEQFF. The base sequence is TGTGCCAGCAGCTTGGGAGACGGGTCTAACCACAATGAGCAGTTCTTC.